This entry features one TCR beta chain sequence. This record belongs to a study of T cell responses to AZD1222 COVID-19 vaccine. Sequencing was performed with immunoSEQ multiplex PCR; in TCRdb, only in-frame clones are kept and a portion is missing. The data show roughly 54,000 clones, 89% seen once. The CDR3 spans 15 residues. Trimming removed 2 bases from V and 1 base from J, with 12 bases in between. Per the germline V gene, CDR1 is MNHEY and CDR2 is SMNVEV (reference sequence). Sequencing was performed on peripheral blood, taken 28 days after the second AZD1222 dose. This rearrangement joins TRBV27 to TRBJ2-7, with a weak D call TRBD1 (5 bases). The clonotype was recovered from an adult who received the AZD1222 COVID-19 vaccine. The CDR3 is CASSLKGLLSYEQYF. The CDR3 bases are TGTGCCAGCAGTTTAAAGGGGCTCCTTTCCTACGAGCAGTACTTC.